This T cell receptor (beta chain) is drawn from a study of blood T cell repertoires in COVID-19. Study-level background: The origin of the acute and convalescent COVID-19 samples was the United States, Italy and Spain. T cells, B-cell-depleted T cells, or PBMCs supplied cDNA or gDNA.

Assay used: immunoSEQ multiplex PCR; TCRdb lists only in-frame clones, some missing. Among 180,000 or so clones, approximately 80% were seen once, and the ten largest hold approximately 11%. The V segment lost 0 bases and the J segment 1 base; nucleotides outside the gene matches: 3. Germline V CDR1 and CDR2: LNHNV, YYDKDF (reference sequence). This CDR3 contains 16 residues. Cohorts were based on clinical histories the participants reported. Sequences were obtained from PBMCs or T cells enriched from blood (not recorded which). This TCR derives from a man aged 45-65 years who had recovered from COVID-19. The chain recombines TRBV15 with TRBJ1-1; TRBD1 matches 9 bases. The CDR3: CATSRDWGQGNTEAFF. DNA of the CDR3: TGTGCCACCAGCAGAGATTGGGGACAGGGGAACACTGAAGCTTTCTTT.